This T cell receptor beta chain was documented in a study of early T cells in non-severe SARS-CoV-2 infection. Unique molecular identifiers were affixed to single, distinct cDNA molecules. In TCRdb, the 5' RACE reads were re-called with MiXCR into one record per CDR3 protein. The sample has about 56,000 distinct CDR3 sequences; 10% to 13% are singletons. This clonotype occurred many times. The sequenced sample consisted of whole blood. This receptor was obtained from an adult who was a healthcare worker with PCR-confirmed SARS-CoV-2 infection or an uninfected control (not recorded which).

The CDR3 nucleotides are TGTGCCAGCACGAGGCGGAACACTGAAGCTTTCTTT. Translation gives CASTRRNTEAFF. This rearrangement joins TRBV6-6 to TRBJ1-1; D is ambiguous. Per the germline V gene, CDR1 is MNHNY and CDR2 is SVGAGI (reference sequence). Trimming shortened V by 7 bases and J by 1 base, and 7 bases separated the two germline ends. The CDR3 consists of 12 residues.